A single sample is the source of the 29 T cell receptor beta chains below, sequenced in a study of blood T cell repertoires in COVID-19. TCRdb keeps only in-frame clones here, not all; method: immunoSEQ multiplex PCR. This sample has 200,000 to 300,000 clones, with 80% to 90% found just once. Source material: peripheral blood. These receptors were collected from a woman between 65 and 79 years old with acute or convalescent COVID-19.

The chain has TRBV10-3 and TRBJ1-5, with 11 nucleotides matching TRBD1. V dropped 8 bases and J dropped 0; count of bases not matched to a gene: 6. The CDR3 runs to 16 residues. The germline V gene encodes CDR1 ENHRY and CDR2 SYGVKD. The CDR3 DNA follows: TGTGCCATCCGCGATGGGACAGGGGGTAGCAATCAGCCCCAGCATTTT. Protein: CAIRDGTGGSNQPQHF.

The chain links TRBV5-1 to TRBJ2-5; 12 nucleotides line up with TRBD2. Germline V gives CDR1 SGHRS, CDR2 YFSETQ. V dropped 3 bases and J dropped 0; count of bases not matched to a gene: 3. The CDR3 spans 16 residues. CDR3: CASSSLAGGYQETQYF. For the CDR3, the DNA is TGCGCCAGCAGCTCCCTAGCGGGGGGGTACCAAGAGACCCAGTACTTC.

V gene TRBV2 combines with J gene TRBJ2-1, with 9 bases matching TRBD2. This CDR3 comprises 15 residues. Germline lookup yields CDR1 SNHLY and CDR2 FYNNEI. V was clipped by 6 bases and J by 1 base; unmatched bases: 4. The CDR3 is CASSYSGGSYNEQFF. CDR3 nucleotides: TGTGCCAGCAGCTATAGCGGGGGTTCCTACAATGAGCAGTTCTTC.

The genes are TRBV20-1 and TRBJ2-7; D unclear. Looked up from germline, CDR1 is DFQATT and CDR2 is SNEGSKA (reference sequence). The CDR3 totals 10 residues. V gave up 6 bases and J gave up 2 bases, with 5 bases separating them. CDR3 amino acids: CSAQTYEQYF. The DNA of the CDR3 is TGCAGTGCGCAGACCTACGAGCAGTACTTC.

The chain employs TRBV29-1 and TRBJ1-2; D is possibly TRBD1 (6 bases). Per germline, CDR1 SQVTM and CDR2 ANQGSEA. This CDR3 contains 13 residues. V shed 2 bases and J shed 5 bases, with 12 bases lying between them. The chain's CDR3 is CSVESDRTYGYTF. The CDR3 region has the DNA TGCAGCGTTGAAAGTGACAGGACGTATGGCTACACCTTC.

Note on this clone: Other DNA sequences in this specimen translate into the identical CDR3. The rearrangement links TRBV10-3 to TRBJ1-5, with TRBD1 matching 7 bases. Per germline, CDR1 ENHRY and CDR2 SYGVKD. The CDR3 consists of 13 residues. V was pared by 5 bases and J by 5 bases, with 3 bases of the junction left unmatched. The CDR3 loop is CAISRQGDQPQHF. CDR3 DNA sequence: TGTGCCATCAGTCGACAGGGCGATCAGCCCCAGCATTTT.

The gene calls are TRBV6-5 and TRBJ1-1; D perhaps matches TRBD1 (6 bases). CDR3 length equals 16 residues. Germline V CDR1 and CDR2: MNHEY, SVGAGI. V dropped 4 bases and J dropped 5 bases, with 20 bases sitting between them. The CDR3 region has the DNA TGTGCCAGCAGTTCATATCCCGGACAGCGTGCTACTGAAGCTTTCTTT. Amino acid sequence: CASSSYPGQRATEAFF.

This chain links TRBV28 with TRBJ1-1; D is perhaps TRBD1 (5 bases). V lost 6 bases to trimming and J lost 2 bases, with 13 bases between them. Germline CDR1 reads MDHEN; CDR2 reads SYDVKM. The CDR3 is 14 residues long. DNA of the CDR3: TGTGCCAGCAGCTATGCGGGGCCAAACACTGAAGCTTTCTTT. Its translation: CASSYAGPNTEAFF.

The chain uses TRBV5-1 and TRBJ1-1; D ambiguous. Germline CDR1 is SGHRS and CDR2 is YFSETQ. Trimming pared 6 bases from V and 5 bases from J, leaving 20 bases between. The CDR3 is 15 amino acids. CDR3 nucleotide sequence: TGCGCCAGCAAAGGGATGGGCTCTCGCGGGACTGAAGCTTTCTTT. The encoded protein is CASKGMGSRGTEAFF.

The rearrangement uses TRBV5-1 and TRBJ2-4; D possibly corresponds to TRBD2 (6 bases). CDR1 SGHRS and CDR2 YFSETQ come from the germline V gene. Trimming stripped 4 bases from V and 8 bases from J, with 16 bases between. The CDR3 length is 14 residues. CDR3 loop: CASSLMGREDIQYF. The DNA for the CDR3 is TGCGCCAGCAGCCTGATGGGCAGGGAGGACATTCAGTACTTC.

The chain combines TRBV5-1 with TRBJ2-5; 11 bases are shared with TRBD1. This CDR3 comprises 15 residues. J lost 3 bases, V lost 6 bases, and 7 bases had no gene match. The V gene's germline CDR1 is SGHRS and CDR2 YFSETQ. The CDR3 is CASNDPGQGEETQYF. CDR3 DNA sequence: TGCGCCAGCAACGATCCGGGACAGGGGGAAGAGACCCAGTACTTC.

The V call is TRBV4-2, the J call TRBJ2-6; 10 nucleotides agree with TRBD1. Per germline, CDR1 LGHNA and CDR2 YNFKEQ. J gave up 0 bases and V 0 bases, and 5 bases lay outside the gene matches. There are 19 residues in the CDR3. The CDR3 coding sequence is TGTGCCAGCAGCCAAGATCAAGGACAGGGGGTCTCTGGGGCCAACGTCCTGACTTTC. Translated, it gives CASSQDQGQGVSGANVLTF.

The DNA of the CDR3 is TGTGCCATCAGGGAGACAGTGAACACTGAAGCTTTCTTT. This codes for CAIRETVNTEAFF. V is TRBV10-3 and J is TRBJ1-1; weak D call: TRBD1 (5 bases). The CDR3 is made up of 13 amino acids. Between the trimmed V and J ends, which lost 6 bases and 0 bases, there was a span of 8 bases. The germline CDR1 and CDR2 sequences are ENHRY and SYGVKD.

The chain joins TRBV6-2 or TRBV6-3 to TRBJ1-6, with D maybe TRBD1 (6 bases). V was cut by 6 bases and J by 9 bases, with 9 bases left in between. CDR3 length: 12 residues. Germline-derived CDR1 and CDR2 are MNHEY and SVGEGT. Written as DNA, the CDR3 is TGTGCCAGCAGCCCAGGGGTTTCACCCCTCCACTTT. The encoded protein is CASSPGVSPLHF.

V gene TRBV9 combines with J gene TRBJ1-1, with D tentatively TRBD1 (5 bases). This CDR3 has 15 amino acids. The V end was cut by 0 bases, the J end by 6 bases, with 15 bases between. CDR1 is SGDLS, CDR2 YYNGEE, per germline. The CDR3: CASSVVGGPGAEAFF. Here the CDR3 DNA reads TGTGCCAGCAGCGTAGTTGGGGGACCGGGGGCTGAAGCTTTCTTT. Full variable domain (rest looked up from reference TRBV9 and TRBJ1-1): DSGVTQTPKHLITATGQRVTLRCSPRSGDLSVYWYQQSLDQGLQFLIQYYNGEERAKGNILERFSAQQFPDLHSELNLSSLELGDSALYFCASSVVGGPGAEAFFGQGTRLTVV.

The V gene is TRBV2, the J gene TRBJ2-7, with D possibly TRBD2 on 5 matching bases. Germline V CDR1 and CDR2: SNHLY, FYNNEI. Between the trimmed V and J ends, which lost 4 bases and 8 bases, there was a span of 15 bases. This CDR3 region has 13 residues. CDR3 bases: TGTGCCAGCAGTGTCGGGCCCACCGGGAAGCAGTACTTC. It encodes CASSVGPTGKQYF.

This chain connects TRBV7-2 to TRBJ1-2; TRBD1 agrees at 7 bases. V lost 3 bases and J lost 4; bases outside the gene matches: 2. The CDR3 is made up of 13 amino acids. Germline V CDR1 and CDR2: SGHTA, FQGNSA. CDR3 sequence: CASSLEGAYGYTF. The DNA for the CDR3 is TGTGCCAGCAGCTTGGAGGGGGCCTATGGCTACACCTTC.

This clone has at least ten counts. The CDR3 here is CASSVGGQGNDYTF. The CDR3 DNA is TGTGCCAGCAGCGTCGGGGGACAGGGGAATGACTACACCTTC. The V call is TRBV9, the J call TRBJ1-2, with 10 nucleotides matching TRBD1. Germline CDR1 is SGDLS and CDR2 is YYNGEE. The trim removed 2 bases at V and 10 bases at J, leaving 8 bases unmatched. This CDR3 contains 14 residues.

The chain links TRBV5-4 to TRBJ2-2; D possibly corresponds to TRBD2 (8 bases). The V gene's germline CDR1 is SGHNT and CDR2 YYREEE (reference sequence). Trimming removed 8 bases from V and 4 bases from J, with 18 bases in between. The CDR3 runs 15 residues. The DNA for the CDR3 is TGTGCCAGTAGAACGGGAGGGGGCATCACCGGGGAGCTGTTTTTT. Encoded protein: CASRTGGGITGELFF.

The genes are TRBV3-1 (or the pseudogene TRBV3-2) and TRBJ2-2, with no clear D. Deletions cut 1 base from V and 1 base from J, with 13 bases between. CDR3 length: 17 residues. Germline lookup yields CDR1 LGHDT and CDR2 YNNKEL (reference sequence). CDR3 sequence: CASSQGWASKNTGELFF. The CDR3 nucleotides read TGTGCCAGCAGCCAAGGGTGGGCCAGTAAGAACACCGGGGAGCTGTTTTTT.

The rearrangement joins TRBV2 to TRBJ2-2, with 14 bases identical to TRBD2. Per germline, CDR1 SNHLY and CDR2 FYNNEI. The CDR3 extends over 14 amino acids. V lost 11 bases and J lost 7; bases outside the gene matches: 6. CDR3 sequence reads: CAGGLAGGSGELFF. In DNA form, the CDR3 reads TGTGCCGGAGGACTAGCGGGGGGCAGCGGGGAGCTGTTTTTT.

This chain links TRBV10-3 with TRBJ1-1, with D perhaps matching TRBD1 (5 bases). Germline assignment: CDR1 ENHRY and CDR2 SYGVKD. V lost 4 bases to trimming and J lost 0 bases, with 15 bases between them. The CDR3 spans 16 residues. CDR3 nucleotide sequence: TGTGCCATCAGTGGGGATATGGGACTCATGAACACTGAAGCTTTCTTT. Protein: CAISGDMGLMNTEAFF.

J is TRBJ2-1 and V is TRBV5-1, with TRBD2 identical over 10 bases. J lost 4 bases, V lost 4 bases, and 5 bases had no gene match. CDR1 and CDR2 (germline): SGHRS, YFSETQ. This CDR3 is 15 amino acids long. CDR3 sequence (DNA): TGCGCCAGCAGCAGTAGCGGGGGGCAGTACAATGAGCAGTTCTTC. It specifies CASSSSGGQYNEQFF.

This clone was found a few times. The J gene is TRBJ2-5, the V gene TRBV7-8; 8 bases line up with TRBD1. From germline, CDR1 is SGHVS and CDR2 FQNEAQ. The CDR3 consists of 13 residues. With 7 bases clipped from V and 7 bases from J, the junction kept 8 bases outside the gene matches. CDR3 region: CASNGQGGSTQYF. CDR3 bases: TGTGCCAGCAACGGACAGGGAGGATCGACCCAGTACTTC.

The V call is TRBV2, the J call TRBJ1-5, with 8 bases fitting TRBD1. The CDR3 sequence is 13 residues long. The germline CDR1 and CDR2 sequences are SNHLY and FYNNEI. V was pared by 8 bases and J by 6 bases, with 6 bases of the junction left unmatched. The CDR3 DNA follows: TGTGCCAGCGGACAGGGTGGGACTCAGCCCCAGCATTTT. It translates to CASGQGGTQPQHF.

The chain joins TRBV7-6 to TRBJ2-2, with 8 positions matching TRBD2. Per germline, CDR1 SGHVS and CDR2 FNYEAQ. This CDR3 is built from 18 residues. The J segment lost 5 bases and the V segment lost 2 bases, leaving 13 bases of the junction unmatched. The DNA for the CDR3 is TGTGCCAGCAGCTTAAACCAGCTTGGCGGGGGGATAACCGGGGAGCTGTTTTTT. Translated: CASSLNQLGGGITGELFF. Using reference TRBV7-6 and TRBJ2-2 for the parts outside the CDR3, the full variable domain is GAGVSQSPRYKVTKRGQDVALRCDPISGHVSLYWYRQALGQGPEFLTYFNYEAQQDKSGLPNDRFSAERPEGSISTLTIQRTEQRDSAMYRCASSLNQLGGGITGELFFGEGSRLTVL.

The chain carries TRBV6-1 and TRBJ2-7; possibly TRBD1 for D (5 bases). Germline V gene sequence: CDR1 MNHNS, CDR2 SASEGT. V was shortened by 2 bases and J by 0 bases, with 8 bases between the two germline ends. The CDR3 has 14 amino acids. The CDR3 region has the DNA TGTGCCAGCAGTGAACAGGGATACTCCTACGAGCAGTACTTC. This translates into CASSEQGYSYEQYF.

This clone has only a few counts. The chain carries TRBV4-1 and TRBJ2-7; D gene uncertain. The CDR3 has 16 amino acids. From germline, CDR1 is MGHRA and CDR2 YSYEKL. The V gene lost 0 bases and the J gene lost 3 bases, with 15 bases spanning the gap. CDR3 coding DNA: TGCGCCAGCAGCCAAGATCTAACTCCGACATACTACGAGCAGTACTTC. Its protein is CASSQDLTPTYYEQYF.

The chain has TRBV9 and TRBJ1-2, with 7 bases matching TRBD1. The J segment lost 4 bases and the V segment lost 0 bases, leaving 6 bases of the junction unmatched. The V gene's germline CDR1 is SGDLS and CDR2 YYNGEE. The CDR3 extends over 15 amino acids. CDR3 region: CASSVGTGTAYGYTF. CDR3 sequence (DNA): TGTGCCAGCAGCGTAGGGACCGGGACAGCCTATGGCTACACCTTC.